This T cell receptor beta chain derives from a study of control samples from healthy donors and cancer patients. This clone was seen only a few times. Only in-frame clones appear in the TCRdb table, and some are missing; sequencing was by immunoSEQ multiplex PCR. The data hold fewer than 500,000 clones, with 75% to 95% observed a single time. Germline lookup yields CDR1 KGHSH and CDR2 LQKENI. Trimming at V came to 3 bases and at J to 4 bases, leaving 4 bases not matched to a gene. The CDR3 contains 14 residues. The sequenced material came from PBMCs. This TCR was recovered from a man aged 35 to 55 with head and neck cancer. This chain joins TRBV18 and TRBJ2-7, with 9 bases matching TRBD1. Written as DNA, the CDR3 is TGTGCCAGCTCACCGGACAGGGGTGGGTACGAGCAGTACTTC. Its protein is CASSPDRGGYEQYF.